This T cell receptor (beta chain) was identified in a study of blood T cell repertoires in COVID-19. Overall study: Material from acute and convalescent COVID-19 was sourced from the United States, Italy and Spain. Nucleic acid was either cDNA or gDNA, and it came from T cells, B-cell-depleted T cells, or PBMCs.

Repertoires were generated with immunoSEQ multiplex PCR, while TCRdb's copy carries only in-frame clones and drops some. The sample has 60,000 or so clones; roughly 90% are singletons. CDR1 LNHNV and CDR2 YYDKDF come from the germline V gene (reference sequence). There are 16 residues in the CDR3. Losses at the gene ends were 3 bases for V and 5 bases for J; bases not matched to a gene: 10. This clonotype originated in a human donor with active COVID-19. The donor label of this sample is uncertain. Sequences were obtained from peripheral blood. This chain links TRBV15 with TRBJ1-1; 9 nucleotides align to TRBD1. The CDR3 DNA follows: TGTGCCACCAGCAGCCGGGACAGGGTACTTGGGACTGAAGCTTTCTTT. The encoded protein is CATSSRDRVLGTEAFF.